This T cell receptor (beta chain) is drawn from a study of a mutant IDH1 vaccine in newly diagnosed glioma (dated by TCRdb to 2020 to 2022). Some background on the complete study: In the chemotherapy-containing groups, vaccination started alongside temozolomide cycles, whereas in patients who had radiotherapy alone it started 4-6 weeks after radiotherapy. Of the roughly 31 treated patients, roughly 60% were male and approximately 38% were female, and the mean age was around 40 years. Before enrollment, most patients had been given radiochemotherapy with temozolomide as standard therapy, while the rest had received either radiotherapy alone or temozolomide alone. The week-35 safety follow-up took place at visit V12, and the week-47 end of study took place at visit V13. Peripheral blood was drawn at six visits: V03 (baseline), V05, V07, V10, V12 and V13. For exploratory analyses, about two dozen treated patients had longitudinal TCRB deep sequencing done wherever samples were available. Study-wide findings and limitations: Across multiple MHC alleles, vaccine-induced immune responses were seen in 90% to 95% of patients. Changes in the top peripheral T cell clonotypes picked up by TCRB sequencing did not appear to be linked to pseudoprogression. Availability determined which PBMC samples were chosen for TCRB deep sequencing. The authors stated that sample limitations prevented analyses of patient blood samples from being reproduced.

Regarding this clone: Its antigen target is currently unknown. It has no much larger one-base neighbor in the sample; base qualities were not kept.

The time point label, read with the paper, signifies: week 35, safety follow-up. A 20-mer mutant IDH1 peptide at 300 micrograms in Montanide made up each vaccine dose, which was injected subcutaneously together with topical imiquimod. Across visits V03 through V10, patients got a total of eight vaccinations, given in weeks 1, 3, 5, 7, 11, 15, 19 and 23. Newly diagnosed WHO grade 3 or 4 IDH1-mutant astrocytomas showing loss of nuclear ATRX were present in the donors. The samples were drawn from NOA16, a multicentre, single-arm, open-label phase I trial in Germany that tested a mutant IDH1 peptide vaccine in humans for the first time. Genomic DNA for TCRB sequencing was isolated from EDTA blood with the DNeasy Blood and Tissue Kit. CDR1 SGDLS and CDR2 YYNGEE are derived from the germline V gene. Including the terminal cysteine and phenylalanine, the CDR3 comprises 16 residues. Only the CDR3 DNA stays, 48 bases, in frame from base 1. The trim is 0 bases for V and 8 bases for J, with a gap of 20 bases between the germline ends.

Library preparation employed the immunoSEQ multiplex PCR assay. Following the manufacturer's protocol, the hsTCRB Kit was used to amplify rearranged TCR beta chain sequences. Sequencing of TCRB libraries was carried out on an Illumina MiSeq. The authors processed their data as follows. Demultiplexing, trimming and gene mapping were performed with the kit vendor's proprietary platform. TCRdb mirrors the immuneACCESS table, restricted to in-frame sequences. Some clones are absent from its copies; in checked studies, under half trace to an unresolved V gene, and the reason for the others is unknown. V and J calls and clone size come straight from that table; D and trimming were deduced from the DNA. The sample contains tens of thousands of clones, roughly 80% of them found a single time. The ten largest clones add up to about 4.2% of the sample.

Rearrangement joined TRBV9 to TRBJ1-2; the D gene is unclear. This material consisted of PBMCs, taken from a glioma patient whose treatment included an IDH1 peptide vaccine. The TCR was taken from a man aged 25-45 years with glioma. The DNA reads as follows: TGTGCCAGCAGCGTAGGAACCGCGAGCAGCCTCGAGGGCTACACCTTC. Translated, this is CASSVGTASSLEGYTF. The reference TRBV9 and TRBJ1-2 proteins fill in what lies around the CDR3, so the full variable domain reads DSGVTQTPKHLITATGQRVTLRCSPRSGDLSVYWYQQSLDQGLQFLIQYYNGEERAKGNILERFSAQQFPDLHSELNLSSLELGDSALYFCASSVGTASSLEGYTFGSGTRLTVV.